This T cell receptor (beta chain) was observed in a study of kidney transplant recipient with SARS-CoV-2 infection. This clonotype was counted ten times or more. TCRdb recomputed calls from the reads with MiXCR, one row per CDR3 protein. In the table there are 250,000 or so distinct CDR3 sequences, under 35% of which are singletons. CDR3 length equals 12 residues. Trimming removed 2 bases from V and 7 bases from J, with 9 bases in between. The chain couples TRBV12-3 or TRBV12-4 to TRBJ2-7; D ambiguous. The source was a blood sample, collected at baseline and around day 110 from a kidney transplant recipient. The receptor comes from a male patient aged 25-45 years who had COVID-19 and was a kidney transplant recipient. Some T cells may have originated in the graft donor. The CDR3 loop reads CASSLPSREQYF. CDR3 sequence (DNA): TGTGCCAGCAGTTTACCCTCGCGGGAGCAGTACTTC.